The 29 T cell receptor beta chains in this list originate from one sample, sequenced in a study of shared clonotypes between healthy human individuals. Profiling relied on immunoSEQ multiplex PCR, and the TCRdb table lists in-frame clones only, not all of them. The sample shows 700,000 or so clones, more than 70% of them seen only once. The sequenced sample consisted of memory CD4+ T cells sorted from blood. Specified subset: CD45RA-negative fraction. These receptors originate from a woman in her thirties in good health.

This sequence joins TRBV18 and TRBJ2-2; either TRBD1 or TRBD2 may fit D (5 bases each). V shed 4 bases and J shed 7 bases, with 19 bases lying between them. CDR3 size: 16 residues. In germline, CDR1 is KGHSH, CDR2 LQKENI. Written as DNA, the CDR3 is TGTGCCAGCTCACTTCGCGTCGGGGCCCAGCTCGGGGAGCTGTTTTTT. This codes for CASSLRVGAQLGELFF.

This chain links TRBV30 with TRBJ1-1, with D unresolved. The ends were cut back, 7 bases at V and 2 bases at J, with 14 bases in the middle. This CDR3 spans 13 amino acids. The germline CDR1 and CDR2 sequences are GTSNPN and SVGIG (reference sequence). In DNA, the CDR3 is TGTGCCTCGCTAAATCCTGCCAACACTGAAGCTTTCTTT. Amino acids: CASLNPANTEAFF.

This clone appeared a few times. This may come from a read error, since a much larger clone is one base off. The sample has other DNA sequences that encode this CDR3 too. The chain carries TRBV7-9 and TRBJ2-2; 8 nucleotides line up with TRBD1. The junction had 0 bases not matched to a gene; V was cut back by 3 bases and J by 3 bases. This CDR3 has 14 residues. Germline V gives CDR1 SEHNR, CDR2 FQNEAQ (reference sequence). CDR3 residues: CASSLDRDTGELFF. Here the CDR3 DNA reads TGTGCCAGCAGCTTGGACAGGGACACCGGGGAGCTGTTTTTT.

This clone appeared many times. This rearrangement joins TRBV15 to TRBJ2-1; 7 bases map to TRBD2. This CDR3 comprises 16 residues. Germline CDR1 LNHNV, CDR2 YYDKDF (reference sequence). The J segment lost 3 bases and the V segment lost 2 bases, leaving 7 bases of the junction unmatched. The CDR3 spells CATSRIGGRSYNEQFF. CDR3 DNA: TGTGCCACCAGCAGAATCGGGGGGAGGAGCTACAATGAGCAGTTCTTC.

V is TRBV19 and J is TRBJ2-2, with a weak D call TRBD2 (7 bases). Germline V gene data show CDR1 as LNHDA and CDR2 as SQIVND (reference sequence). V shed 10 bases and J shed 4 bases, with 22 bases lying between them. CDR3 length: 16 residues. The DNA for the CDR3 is TGTGCCACCTGCCCTAGGGGGGGGGCCGGCACCGGGGAGCTGTTTTTT. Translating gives CATCPRGGAGTGELFF.

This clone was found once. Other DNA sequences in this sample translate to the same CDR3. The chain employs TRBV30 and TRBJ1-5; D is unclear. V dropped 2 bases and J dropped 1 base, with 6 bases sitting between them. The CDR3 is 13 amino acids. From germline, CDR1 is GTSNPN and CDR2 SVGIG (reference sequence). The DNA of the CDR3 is TGTGCCTGGAGTTCTGGGAGCAATCAGCCCCAGCATTTT. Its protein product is CAWSSGSNQPQHF. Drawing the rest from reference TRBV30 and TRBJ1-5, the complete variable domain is SQTIHQWPATLVQPVGSPLSLECTVEGTSNPNLYWYRQAAGRGLQLLFYSVGIGQISSEVPQNLSASRPQDRQFILSSKKLLLSDSGFYLCAWSSGSNQPQHFGDGTRLSIL.

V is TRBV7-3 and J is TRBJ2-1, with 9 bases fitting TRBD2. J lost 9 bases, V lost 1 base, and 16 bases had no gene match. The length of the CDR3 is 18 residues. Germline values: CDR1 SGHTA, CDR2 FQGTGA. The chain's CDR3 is CASSLISSSGNPWVEQFF. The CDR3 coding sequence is TGTGCCAGCAGCTTAATTAGTTCTAGCGGGAATCCTTGGGTTGAGCAGTTCTTC.

CDR3 DNA sequence: TGTGCCTGGAGTGTGATGGGGGTGAACACTGAAGCTTTCTTT. As protein: CAWSVMGVNTEAFF. The chain joins TRBV30 to TRBJ1-1; tentatively, D is TRBD1 (5 bases). V was shortened by 0 bases and J by 0 bases, with 8 bases between the two germline ends. The germline gives CDR1 GTSNPN, CDR2 SVGIG (reference sequence). The CDR3 consists of 14 residues. Full variable domain (rest looked up from reference TRBV30 and TRBJ1-1): SQTIHQWPATLVQPVGSPLSLECTVEGTSNPNLYWYRQAAGRGLQLLFYSVGIGQISSEVPQNLSASRPQDRQFILSSKKLLLSDSGFYLCAWSVMGVNTEAFFGQGTRLTVV.

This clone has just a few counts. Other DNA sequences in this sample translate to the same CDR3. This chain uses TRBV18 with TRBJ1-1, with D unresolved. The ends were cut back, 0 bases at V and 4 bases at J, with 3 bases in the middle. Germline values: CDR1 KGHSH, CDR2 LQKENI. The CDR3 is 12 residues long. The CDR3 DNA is TGTGCCAGCTCACCACCGGTCACTGAAGCTTTCTTT. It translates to CASSPPVTEAFF.

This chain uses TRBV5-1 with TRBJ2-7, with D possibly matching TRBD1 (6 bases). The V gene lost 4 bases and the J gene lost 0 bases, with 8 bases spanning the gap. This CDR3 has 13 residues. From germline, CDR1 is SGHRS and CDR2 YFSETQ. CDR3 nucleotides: TGCGCCAGCAGCACAGGGAGCTCCTACGAGCAGTACTTC. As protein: CASSTGSSYEQYF.

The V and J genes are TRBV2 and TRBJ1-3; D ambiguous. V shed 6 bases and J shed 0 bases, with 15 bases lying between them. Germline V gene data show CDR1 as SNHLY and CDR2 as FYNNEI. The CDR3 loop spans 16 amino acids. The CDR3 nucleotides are TGTGCCAGCAGGGAAAGAGACACTTACTCTGGAAACACCATATATTTT. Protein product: CASRERDTYSGNTIYF.

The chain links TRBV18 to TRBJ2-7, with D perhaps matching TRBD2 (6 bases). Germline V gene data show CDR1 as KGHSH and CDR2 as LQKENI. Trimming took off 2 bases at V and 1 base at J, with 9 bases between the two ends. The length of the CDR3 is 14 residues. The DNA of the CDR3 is TGTGCCAGCTCACCAGGTAGCGGATCCTACGAGCAGTACTTC. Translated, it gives CASSPGSGSYEQYF.

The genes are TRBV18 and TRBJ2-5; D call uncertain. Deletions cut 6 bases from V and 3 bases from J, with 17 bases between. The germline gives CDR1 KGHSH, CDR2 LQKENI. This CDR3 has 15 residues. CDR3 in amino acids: CASSPRGAREETQYF. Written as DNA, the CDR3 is TGTGCCAGCTCGCCCAGAGGTGCCCGTGAAGAGACCCAGTACTTC. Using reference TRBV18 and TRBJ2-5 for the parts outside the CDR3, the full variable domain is NAGVMQNPRHLVRRRGQEARLRCSPMKGHSHVYWYRQLPEEGLKFMVYLQKENIIDESGMPKERFSAEFPKEGPSILRIQQVVRGDSAAYFCASSPRGAREETQYFGPGTRLLVL.

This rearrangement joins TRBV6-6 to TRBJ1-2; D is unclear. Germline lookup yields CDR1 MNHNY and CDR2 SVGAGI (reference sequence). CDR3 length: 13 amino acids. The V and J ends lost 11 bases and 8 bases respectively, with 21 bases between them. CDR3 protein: CAVHSGNDGGYTF. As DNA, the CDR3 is TGTGCCGTACACTCCGGGAACGACGGGGGCTACACCTTC.

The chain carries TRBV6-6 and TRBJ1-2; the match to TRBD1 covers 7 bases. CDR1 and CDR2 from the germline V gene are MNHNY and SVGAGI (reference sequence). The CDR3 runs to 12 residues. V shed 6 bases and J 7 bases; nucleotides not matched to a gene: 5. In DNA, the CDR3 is TGTGCCAGCAGCGATCCAGGGGGTGGCTACACCTTC. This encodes CASSDPGGGYTF.

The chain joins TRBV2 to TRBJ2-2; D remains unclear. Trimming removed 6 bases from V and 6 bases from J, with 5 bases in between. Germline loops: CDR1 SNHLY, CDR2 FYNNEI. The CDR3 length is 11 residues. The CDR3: CASSRAGELFF. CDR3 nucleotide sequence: TGTGCCAGCAGCCGGGCCGGGGAGCTGTTTTTT.

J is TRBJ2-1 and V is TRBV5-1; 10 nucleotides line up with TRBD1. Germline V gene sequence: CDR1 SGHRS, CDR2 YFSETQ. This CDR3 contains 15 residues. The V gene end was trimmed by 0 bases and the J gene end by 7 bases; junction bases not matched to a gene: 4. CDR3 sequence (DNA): TGCGCCAGCAGCTTGGATGGGGACAGGGGAAATGAGCAGTTCTTC. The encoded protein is CASSLDGDRGNEQFF.

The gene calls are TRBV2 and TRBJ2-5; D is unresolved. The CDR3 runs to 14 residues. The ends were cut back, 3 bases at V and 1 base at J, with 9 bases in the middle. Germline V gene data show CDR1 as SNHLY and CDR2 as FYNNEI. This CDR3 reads CASSEWTAQETQYF. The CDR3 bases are TGTGCCAGCAGTGAGTGGACGGCCCAAGAGACCCAGTACTTC.

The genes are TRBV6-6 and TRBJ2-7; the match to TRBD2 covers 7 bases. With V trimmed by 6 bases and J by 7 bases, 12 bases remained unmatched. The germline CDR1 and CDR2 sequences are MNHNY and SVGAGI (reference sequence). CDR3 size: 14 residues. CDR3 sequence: CASRPSGIKNEQYF. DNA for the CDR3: TGTGCCAGCAGGCCGAGCGGGATCAAGAATGAGCAGTACTTC.

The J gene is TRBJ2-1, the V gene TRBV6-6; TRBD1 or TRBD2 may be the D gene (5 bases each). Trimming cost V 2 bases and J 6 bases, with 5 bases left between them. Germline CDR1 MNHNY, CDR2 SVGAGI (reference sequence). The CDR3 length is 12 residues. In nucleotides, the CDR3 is TGTGCCAGCAGTTACGGGACCAATGAGCAGTTCTTC. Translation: CASSYGTNEQFF.

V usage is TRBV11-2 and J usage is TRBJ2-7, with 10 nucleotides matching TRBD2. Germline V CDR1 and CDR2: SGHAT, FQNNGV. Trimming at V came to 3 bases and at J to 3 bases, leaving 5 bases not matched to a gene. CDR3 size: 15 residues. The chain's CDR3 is CASSFVLAGVYEQYF. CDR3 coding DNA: TGTGCCAGCAGCTTTGTCCTAGCGGGAGTCTACGAGCAGTACTTC.

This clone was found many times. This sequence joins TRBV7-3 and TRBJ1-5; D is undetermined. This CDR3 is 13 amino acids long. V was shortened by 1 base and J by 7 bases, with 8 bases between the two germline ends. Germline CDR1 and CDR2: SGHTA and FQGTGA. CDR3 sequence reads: CASSLNFGQPQHF. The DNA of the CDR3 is TGTGCCAGCAGCTTAAATTTTGGGCAGCCCCAGCATTTT.

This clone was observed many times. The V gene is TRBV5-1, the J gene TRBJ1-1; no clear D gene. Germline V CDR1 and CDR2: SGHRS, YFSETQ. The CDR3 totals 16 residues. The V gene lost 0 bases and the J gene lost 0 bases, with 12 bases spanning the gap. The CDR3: CASSLAWGWMNTEAFF. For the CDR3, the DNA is TGCGCCAGCAGCTTGGCCTGGGGTTGGATGAACACTGAAGCTTTCTTT.

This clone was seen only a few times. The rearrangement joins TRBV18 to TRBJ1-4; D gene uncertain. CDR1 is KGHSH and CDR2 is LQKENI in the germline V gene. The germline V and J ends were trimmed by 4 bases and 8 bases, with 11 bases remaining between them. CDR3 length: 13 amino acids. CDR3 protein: CASSRERAEKLFF. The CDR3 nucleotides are TGTGCCAGCTCACGGGAGCGGGCAGAAAAACTGTTTTTT.

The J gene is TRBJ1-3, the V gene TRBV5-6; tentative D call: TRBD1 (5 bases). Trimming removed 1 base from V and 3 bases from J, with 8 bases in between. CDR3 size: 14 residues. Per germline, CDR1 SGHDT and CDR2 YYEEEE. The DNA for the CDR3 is TGTGCCAGCAGCTTGAGAGGGGTTGGAAACACCATATATTTT. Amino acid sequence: CASSLRGVGNTIYF.

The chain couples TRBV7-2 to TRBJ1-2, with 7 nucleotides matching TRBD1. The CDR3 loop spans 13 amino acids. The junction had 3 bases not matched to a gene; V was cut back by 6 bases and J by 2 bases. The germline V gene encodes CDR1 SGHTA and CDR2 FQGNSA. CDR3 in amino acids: CASSSQGNYGYTF. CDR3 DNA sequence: TGTGCCAGCAGTTCACAGGGGAACTATGGCTACACCTTC.

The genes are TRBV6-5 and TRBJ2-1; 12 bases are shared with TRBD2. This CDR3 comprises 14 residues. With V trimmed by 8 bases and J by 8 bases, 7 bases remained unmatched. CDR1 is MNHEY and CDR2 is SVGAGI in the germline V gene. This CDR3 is CASATSGSVHEQFF. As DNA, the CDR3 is TGTGCCAGCGCGACTAGCGGGAGTGTCCATGAGCAGTTCTTC.

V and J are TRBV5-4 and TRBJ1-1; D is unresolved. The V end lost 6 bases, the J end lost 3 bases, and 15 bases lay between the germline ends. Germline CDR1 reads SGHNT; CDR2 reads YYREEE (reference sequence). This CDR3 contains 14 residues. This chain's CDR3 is CASTFRWGHTEAFF. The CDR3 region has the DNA TGTGCCAGCACTTTCCGGTGGGGTCACACTGAAGCTTTCTTT.

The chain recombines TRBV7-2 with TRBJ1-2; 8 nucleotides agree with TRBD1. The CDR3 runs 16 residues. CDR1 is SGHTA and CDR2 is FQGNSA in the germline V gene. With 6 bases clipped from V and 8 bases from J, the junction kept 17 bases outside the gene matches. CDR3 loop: CASSSTPKTGDRGYTF. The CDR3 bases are TGTGCCAGCAGTTCGACCCCAAAGACAGGGGACAGAGGCTACACCTTC.